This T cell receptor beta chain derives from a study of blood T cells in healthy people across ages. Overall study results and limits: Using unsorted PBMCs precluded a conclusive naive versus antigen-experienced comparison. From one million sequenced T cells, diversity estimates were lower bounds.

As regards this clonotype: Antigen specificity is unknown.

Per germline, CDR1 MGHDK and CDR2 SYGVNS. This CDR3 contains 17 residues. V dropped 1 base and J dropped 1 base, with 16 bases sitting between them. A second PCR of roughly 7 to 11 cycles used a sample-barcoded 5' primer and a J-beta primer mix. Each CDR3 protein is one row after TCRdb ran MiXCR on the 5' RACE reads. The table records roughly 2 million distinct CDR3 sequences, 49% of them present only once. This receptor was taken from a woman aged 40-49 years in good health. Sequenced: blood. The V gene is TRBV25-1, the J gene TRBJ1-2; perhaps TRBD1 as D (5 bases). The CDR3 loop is CASSEFVGGRGNYGYTF. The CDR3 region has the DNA TGTGCCAGCAGTGAATTCGTTGGAGGGAGGGGTAACTATGGCTACACCTTC.